The 12 T cell receptor beta chains given below trace back to one sample, sequenced in a study of CD8 T cells in ankylosing spondylitis. TCRdb called the 5' RACE reads again in MiXCR, with one record for every CDR3 protein. The sample carries a few hundred thousand distinct CDR3 sequences, more than 20% recorded once. The sample taken for sequencing was blood, either unsorted or a sorted T cell fraction (not recorded which). Receptors originate from a female donor with ankylosing spondylitis or in good health (not recorded which).

The CDR3 loop reads CASSGDSNQPQHF. In nucleotides, the CDR3 is TGTGCCAGCTCTGGTGATAGCAATCAGCCCCAGCATTTT. The chain joins TRBV27 to TRBJ1-5; D is undetermined. The CDR3 covers 13 residues. Germline V CDR1 and CDR2: MNHEY, SMNVEV (reference sequence). The V end was cut by 8 bases, the J end by 0 bases, with 8 bases between.

This clonotype was observed a single time. V and J are TRBV7-2 and TRBJ2-4, with D possibly being TRBD2 (5 bases). Germline CDR1 and CDR2: SGHTA and FQGNSA. V lost 3 bases, J lost 12 bases, and 18 bases lay in between. CDR3 length: 14 amino acids. The CDR3 sequence: CASSLSVSEVSQYF. The DNA of the CDR3 is TGTGCCAGCAGCTTGTCGGTGTCGGAGGTTAGTCAGTACTTC.

This clonotype appeared many times. The CDR3 spells CASSQGSQETQYF. The DNA of the CDR3 is TGCGCCAGCAGCCAAGGCAGCCAAGAGACCCAGTACTTC. This chain joins TRBV4-3 and TRBJ2-5; D remains ambiguous. The CDR3 extends over 13 amino acids. Germline CDR1 reads LGHNA; CDR2 reads YSLEER. V was pared by 1 base and J by 1 base, with 4 bases between.

This chain links TRBV4-2 with TRBJ2-1; 8 bases match TRBD2. Trimming took 0 bases from V and 5 from J; bases not matched to a gene: 6. The germline V gene encodes CDR1 LGHNA and CDR2 YNFKEQ. The CDR3 is made up of 16 amino acids. The CDR3 DNA reads TGTGCCAGCAGCCAAGAGCACGCGGGAGGCGACAATGAGCAGTTCTTC. Protein product: CASSQEHAGGDNEQFF.

V usage is TRBV7-9 and J usage is TRBJ2-5; D possibly matches TRBD1 or TRBD2 (6 bases each). Germline loops: CDR1 SEHNR, CDR2 FQNEAQ (reference sequence). The CDR3 loop spans 13 amino acids. The V end lost 1 base, the J end lost 6 bases, and 9 bases lay between the germline ends. CDR3 amino acids: CASSLEGGQTQYF. The CDR3 region has the DNA TGTGCCAGCAGCTTAGAAGGGGGGCAGACCCAGTACTTC.

This clonotype was seen ten or more times. The V call is TRBV21-1, the J call TRBJ1-1; the table's D call TRBD1 went unverified against the DNA. TRBV21-1 is a listed pseudogene. The CDR3 contains 19 residues. Here the CDR3 DNA reads TGTGCCAGCAGCAAGGCCCGGACAGAGAGAACAAGGCTGGTAGTTCGGGCTTTCTTT. It encodes CASSKARTERTRLVVRAFF.

This clonotype was observed a handful of times. V and J are TRBV7-8 and TRBJ2-7, with D possibly matching TRBD1 (5 bases). Per the germline V gene, CDR1 is SGHVS and CDR2 is FQNEAQ. The CDR3 totals 15 residues. Trimming stripped 2 bases from V and 0 bases from J, with 11 bases between. CDR3 residues: CASSLNRWGSYEQYF. The DNA for the CDR3 is TGTGCCAGCAGCTTAAACAGGTGGGGCTCCTACGAGCAGTACTTC.

This clonotype was counted many times. V gene TRBV27 combines with J gene TRBJ2-1; tentatively, D is TRBD1 or TRBD2 (5 bases each). Germline V CDR1 and CDR2: MNHEY, SMNVEV (reference sequence). Between the trimmed V and J ends, which lost 5 bases and 7 bases, there was a span of 15 bases. The CDR3 has 14 residues. CDR3 sequence: CASSPRGLGNEQFF. CDR3 nucleotides: TGTGCCAGCAGTCCCCGGGGCTTGGGAAATGAGCAGTTCTTC.

V usage is TRBV6-1 and J usage is TRBJ1-6; 7 nucleotides line up with TRBD1. The germline CDR1 and CDR2 sequences are MNHNS and SASEGT. J lost 9 bases, V lost 1 base, and 9 bases had no gene match. The CDR3 runs 16 residues. CDR3 in amino acids: CASSEGSGQVGSPLHF. The CDR3, as DNA: TGTGCCAGCAGTGAAGGTTCCGGACAGGTCGGTTCACCCCTCCACTTT.

The chain has TRBV28 and TRBJ2-7, with D possibly being TRBD1 (6 bases). The CDR3 has 13 amino acids. CDR1 MDHEN and CDR2 SYDVKM come from the germline V gene. Trimming took 10 bases from V and 3 from J, leaving 16 bases between them. The CDR3 sequence: CATNSVGGYEQYF. In DNA, the CDR3 is TGTGCCACCAACTCCGTAGGGGGCTACGAGCAGTACTTC.

This clonotype has more than one count but fewer than ten. Sequence at one end of the junction differs from germline and may be a read error. CDR3: CSARDLGSWNF. The CDR3 bases are TGCAGTGCTAGAGATCTGGGGAGCTGGAACTTC. J is TRBJ2-7 and V is TRBV20-1; a possible D gene is TRBD2 (5 bases). The CDR3 runs to 11 residues. Germline CDR1 is DFQATT and CDR2 is SNEGSKA (reference sequence).

The chain combines TRBV10-1 with TRBJ2-5, with 8 nucleotides matching TRBD1. The CDR3 is 17 amino acids. With 6 bases clipped from V and 5 bases from J, the junction kept 17 bases outside the gene matches. Germline CDR1 and CDR2: WNHNN and SYGVQD (reference sequence). DNA of the CDR3: TGCGCCAGCAGCTTACTGACAGGGGCTTGGGGTTGGGAGACCCAGTACTTC. It encodes CASSLLTGAWGWETQYF.